This entry describes one T cell receptor beta chain. Its antigen remains unidentified. The entry originates in a study of cytomegalovirus exposure and HLA in healthy donors. Study conclusions and caveats: An Asian-associated ancestry cluster reportedly showed fewer N-insertions than the approximately 670-donor mean in a later analysis. According to reports, the classifier identified cytomegalovirus status with high specificity and sensitivity.

V lost 7 bases, J lost 8 bases, and 6 bases stayed unmatched. Germline V gene lookup returns CDR1 MNHNS and CDR2 SASEGT. The CDR3 loop spans 14 amino acids. PCR was performed using 60 Vbeta and 13 Jbeta primers. Here immunoSEQ multiplex PCR was the method, and the copy in TCRdb shows in-frame clones only, minus some. The table records over 150,000 clones, 70% to 85% of them present only once. The sequencing sample was made of PBMCs. The sequence was obtained from a man aged 40-49 years in good health and CMV-seronegative. The chain uses TRBV6-1 and TRBJ1-4, with 11 positions matching TRBD1. This CDR3 reads CASKTGTGGEKLFF. CDR3 DNA: TGTGCCAGCAAGACCGGGACAGGGGGAGAAAAACTGTTTTTT.